These 17 T cell receptor beta chains originate from one sample sequenced in a study of post-analysis software for immune sequencing data. Whole-study findings and limits: About 5 TRBV segments were significantly more frequent in patients than in controls. TRBV5-6, TRBV5-1 and TRBV20-1 were among these segments.

No cognate antigen is known for these TCRs. Unique molecular identifiers tagged the TCR beta cDNA libraries. TCRdb re-called the PCR reads through MiXCR, storing one row per CDR3 protein. This sample has roughly 540,000 distinct CDR3 sequences; 30% to 40% occur once, and the top ten carry about 5.6%. Specimen: blood. The receptors originated from a girl aged 2-17 years with multiple sclerosis.

This sequence joins TRBV5-5 and TRBJ2-5; no clear D. V was clipped by 0 bases and J by 11 bases, with 20 bases between them. CDR3 size: 15 residues. Germline V lookup: CDR1 SGHKS, CDR2 YYEKEE (reference sequence). CDR3 DNA sequence: TGTGCCAGCAGCTTGGATGGGGTGGCCTACAATGAGCAGTACTTC. Its protein is CASSLDGVAYNEQYF.

The table lists this clonotype with a few counts. This chain joins TRBV20-1 and TRBJ1-2, with D maybe TRBD1 (5 bases). The V end was cut by 5 bases, the J end by 1 base, with 20 bases between. Germline V CDR1 and CDR2: DFQATT, SNEGSKA (reference sequence). This CDR3 region has 16 residues. The CDR3 sequence is CSARTPKMTVNYGYTF. CDR3 DNA sequence: TGCAGTGCTCGCACGCCCAAAATGACAGTTAACTATGGCTACACCTTC.

V is TRBV27 and J is TRBJ1-2; weak D call: TRBD1 (5 bases). CDR3 size: 14 residues. V lost 3 bases and J 0 bases, leaving 8 bases between the germline ends. CDR1 is MNHEY, CDR2 SMNVEV, per germline (reference sequence). Here the CDR3 DNA reads TGTGCCAGCAGTTTCGGGGGTTCTAACTATGGCTACACCTTC. Its protein is CASSFGGSNYGYTF.

With regard to this clonotype: Being one base from a much bigger clone, this may be a read error. The J gene is TRBJ1-2, the V gene TRBV20-1; 8 bases line up with TRBD1. J was trimmed by 6 bases and V by 5 bases; bases with no gene match: 11. CDR3 length equals 14 residues. The germline gives CDR1 DFQATT, CDR2 SNEGSKA (reference sequence). CDR3 sequence (DNA): TGCAGTGCTGACCCCGGGACAGGCCGGGATGGCTACACCTTC. Translating it yields CSADPGTGRDGYTF.

This chain links TRBV11-2 with TRBJ2-1; TRBD1 agrees at 8 bases. V was pared by 0 bases and J by 1 base, with 5 bases of the junction left unmatched. Germline-derived CDR1 and CDR2 are SGHAT and FQNNGV. This CDR3 is 17 amino acids long. DNA for the CDR3: TGTGCCAGCAGCTTAGATATGAGACAGGGGTCCTACAATGAGCAGTTCTTC. This gives the protein CASSLDMRQGSYNEQFF.

This clonotype was picked up a small number of times. This rearrangement joins TRBV16 to TRBJ2-7; the D is unclear. The CDR3 sequence is 16 residues long. V was clipped by 2 bases and J by 5 bases, with 19 bases between them. Germline values: CDR1 KGHSY, CDR2 FQNENV. The CDR3 sequence: CASSQPPRATRNEQYF. DNA of the CDR3: TGTGCCAGCAGCCAACCCCCCCGGGCAACAAGGAACGAGCAGTACTTC.

The CDR3 sequence is CASSFGTVSNQPQHF. The CDR3 coding sequence is TGTGCCAGCAGCTTTGGTACAGTTAGCAATCAGCCCCAGCATTTT. This chain links TRBV5-5 with TRBJ1-5, with D unclear. This CDR3 is built from 15 residues. V lost 2 bases, J lost 0 bases, and 9 bases lay in between. Germline CDR1 SGHKS, CDR2 YYEKEE (reference sequence).

The gene calls are TRBV6-2 or TRBV6-3 and TRBJ1-6; TRBD1 aligns across 8 bases. Germline V gene data show CDR1 as MNHEY and CDR2 as SVGEGT. The CDR3 is 14 residues long. Unmatched junction bases numbered 3, after V lost 3 bases and J lost 8 bases. The CDR3 sequence: CASSYIQGDSPLHF. DNA of the CDR3: TGTGCCAGCAGTTATATACAGGGGGATTCACCCCTCCACTTT.

Turning to this clonotype: Compared with germline, one end of the junction differs, possibly owing to a read error. The chain is built from TRBV12-3 or TRBV12-4 and TRBJ1-6; TRBD1 matches 7 bases. This CDR3 has 15 amino acids. The CDR3 here is CASSLWGQLNSPPHF. CDR3 in DNA: TGTGCCAGCAGTTTATGGGGACAGCTTAATTCACCCCCCCACTTT.

This clonotype was picked up a small number of times. The chain uses TRBV20-1 and TRBJ1-1, with no clear D. With 3 bases removed from V and 0 bases from J, the gap between germline ends came to 11 bases. CDR3 length equals 14 residues. Germline CDR1 is DFQATT and CDR2 is SNEGSKA (reference sequence). CDR3 amino acids: CSASPAGLNTEAFF. The DNA for the CDR3 is TGCAGTGCTAGTCCTGCGGGCCTGAACACTGAAGCTTTCTTT.

This clonotype was detected only a few times. The chain couples TRBV5-1 to TRBJ1-1; D is uncertain. The CDR3 totals 14 residues. CDR1 is SGHRS, CDR2 YFSETQ, per germline. With 0 bases removed from V and 6 bases from J, the gap between germline ends came to 12 bases. CDR3 region: CASSLEVMGPEAFF. The CDR3 nucleotides are TGCGCCAGCAGCTTGGAAGTAATGGGCCCTGAAGCTTTCTTT.

This clonotype was detected a few times. The chain combines TRBV3-1 with TRBJ1-2; D is uncertain. CDR3 size: 15 residues. The germline CDR1 and CDR2 sequences are LGHDT and YNNKEL (reference sequence). Trimming removed 4 bases from V and 4 bases from J, with 16 bases in between. The CDR3 is CASSLRDSRTYGYTF. As DNA, the CDR3 is TGTGCCAGCAGCCTACGAGACTCCCGGACCTATGGCTACACCTTC.

The rearrangement joins TRBV4-1 to TRBJ2-7; 9 bases map to TRBD1. The CDR3 has 15 residues. J gave up 7 bases and V 1 base, and 8 bases lay outside the gene matches. Germline V lookup: CDR1 MGHRA, CDR2 YSYEKL. CDR3 DNA: TGCGCCAGCAGCCAAGGAGAAGGGACAGGGCTGGAGCAGTACTTC. It specifies CASSQGEGTGLEQYF.

This sequence joins TRBV2 and TRBJ1-1, with a possible D match to TRBD1 (5 bases). Germline V lookup: CDR1 SNHLY, CDR2 FYNNEI. CDR3 length: 13 residues. V gave up 6 bases and J gave up 3 bases, with 11 bases separating them. The CDR3 loop reads CASRPLGDTEAFF. In DNA, the CDR3 is TGTGCCAGCAGACCGTTGGGGGACACTGAAGCTTTCTTT.

This clonotype showed up just a few times. The chain joins TRBV28 to TRBJ2-5, with 8 bases fitting TRBD1. In germline, CDR1 is MDHEN, CDR2 SYDVKM. The CDR3 is 15 amino acids. V gave up 7 bases and J gave up 6 bases; unmatched junction bases: 13. CDR3 bases: TGTGCCAGCACCACCTGGGGGACAGGTCAGAAGACCCAGTACTTC. Its protein product is CASTTWGTGQKTQYF.

Comment on this clonotype: The germline gene is not matched at one end of the junction; a read error may be the cause. The genes are TRBV7-9 and TRBJ2-6; possible D gene TRBD1, 5 bases. The CDR3 consists of 15 residues. CDR1 is SEHNR and CDR2 is FQNEAQ in the germline V gene (reference sequence). The CDR3 spells CASSLRLSGANGLTF. Here the CDR3 DNA reads TGTGCCAGCAGCTTACGGTTGTCTGGGGCCAACGGCCTGACTTTC.

The rearrangement joins TRBV7-9 to TRBJ1-5; the match to TRBD1 covers 7 bases. The CDR3 length is 16 residues. The J segment lost 4 bases and the V segment lost 5 bases, leaving 11 bases of the junction unmatched. Germline V gene sequence: CDR1 SEHNR, CDR2 FQNEAQ (reference sequence). CDR3 residues: CASSPGQVRRNQPQHF. CDR3 in DNA: TGTGCCAGCAGCCCCGGACAGGTCCGCAGGAATCAGCCCCAGCATTTT. The full variable domain, its missing parts supplied by reference TRBV7-9 and TRBJ1-5, is DTGVSQNPRHKITKRGQNVTFRCDPISEHNRLYWYRQTLGQGPEFLTYFQNEAQLEKSRLLSDRFSAERPKGSFSTLEIQRTEQGDSAMYLCASSPGQVRRNQPQHFGDGTRLSIL.